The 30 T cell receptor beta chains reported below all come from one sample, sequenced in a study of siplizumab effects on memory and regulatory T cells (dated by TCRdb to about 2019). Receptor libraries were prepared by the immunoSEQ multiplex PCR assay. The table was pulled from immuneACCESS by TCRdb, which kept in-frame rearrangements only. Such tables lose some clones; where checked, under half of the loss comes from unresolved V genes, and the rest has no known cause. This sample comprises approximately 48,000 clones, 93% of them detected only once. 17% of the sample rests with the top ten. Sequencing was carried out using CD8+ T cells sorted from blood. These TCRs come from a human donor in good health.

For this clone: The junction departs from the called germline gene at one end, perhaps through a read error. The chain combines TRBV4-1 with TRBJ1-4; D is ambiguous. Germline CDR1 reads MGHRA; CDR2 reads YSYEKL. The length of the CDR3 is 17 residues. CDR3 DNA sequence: TGCGCCAGCACCCAACACCCCCAACAAGCAACTAATGAAAAACTGTTTTTT. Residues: CASTQHPQQATNEKLFF.

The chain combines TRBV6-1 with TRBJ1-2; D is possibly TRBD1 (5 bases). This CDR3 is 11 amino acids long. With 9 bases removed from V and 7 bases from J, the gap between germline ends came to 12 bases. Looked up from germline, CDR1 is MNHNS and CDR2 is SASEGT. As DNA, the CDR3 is TGTGCCAGAAAGGGGATGAGTGGCTACACCTTC. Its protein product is CARKGMSGYTF.

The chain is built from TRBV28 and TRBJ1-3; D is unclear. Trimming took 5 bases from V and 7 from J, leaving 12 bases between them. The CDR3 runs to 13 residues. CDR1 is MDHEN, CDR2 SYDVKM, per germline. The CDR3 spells CASSPPGGNTIYF. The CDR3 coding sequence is TGTGCCAGCAGTCCACCCGGTGGCAACACCATATATTTT.

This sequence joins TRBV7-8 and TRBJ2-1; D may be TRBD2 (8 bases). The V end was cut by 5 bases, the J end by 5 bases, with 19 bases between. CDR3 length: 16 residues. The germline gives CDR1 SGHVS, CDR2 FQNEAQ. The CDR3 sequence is CASSPGGTVTHNEQFF. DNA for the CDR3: TGTGCCAGCAGCCCGGGGGGGACAGTGACCCACAATGAGCAGTTCTTC.

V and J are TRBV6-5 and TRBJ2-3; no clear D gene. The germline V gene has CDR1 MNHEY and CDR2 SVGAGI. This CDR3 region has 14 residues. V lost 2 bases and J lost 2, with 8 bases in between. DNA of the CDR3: TGTGCCAGCAGTTACGCCCGATCCACAGATACGCAGTATTTT. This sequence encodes CASSYARSTDTQYF.

The CDR3 bases are TGTGCCAGCAGTTCAAAGGGACTAGCGGCCTACAATGAGCAGTTCTTC. Translation: CASSSKGLAAYNEQFF. The chain joins TRBV7-8 to TRBJ2-1, with 11 bases identical to TRBD2. V was clipped by 6 bases and J by 2 bases; unmatched bases: 6. Germline V CDR1 and CDR2: SGHVS, FQNEAQ. The CDR3 runs 16 residues.

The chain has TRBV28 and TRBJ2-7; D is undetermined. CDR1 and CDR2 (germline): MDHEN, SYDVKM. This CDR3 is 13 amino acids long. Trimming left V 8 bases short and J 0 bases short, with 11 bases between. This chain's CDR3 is CASRIPSSYEQYF. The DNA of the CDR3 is TGTGCCAGCCGGATTCCCAGCTCCTACGAGCAGTACTTC.

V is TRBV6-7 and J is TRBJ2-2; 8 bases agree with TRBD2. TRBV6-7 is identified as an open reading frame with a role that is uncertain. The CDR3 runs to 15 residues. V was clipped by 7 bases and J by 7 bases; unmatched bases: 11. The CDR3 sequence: CASTPVKREHGELFF. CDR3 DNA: TGTGCCAGCACCCCCGTAAAGCGGGAGCACGGGGAGCTGTTTTTT.

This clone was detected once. The CDR3 loop is CASSPGSVTEAFF. CDR3 sequence (DNA): TGTGCCAGCAGCCCCGGTTCGGTCACTGAAGCTTTCTTT. The chain couples TRBV7-9 to TRBJ1-1; no definite D call. V lost 5 bases and J lost 4, with 11 bases in between. This CDR3 region has 13 residues. Germline CDR1 is SEHNR and CDR2 is FQNEAQ (reference sequence).

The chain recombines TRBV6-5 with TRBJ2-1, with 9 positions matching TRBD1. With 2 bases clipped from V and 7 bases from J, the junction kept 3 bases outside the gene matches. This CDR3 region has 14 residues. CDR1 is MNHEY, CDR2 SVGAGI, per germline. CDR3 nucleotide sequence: TGTGCCAGCAGTTACGGGACAGGGCGGAATGAGCAGTTCTTC. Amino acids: CASSYGTGRNEQFF.

Here the CDR3 DNA reads TGTGCCGCTCAATACGGGGGTCAATTTGGAAACACCATATATTTT. Encoded protein: CAAQYGGQFGNTIYF. This chain connects TRBV2 to TRBJ1-3; D possibly corresponds to TRBD1 (5 bases). In germline, CDR1 is SNHLY, CDR2 FYNNEI. The V end was cut by 11 bases, the J end by 3 bases, with 20 bases between. This CDR3 is 15 amino acids long.

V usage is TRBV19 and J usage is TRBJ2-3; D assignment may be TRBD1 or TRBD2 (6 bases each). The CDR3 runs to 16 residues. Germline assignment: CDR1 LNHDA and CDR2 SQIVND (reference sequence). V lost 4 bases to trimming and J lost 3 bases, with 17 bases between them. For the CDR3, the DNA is TGTGCCAGTAGTAAAATCAGGGGAGGATGGACAGATACGCAGTATTTT. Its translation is CASSKIRGGWTDTQYF.

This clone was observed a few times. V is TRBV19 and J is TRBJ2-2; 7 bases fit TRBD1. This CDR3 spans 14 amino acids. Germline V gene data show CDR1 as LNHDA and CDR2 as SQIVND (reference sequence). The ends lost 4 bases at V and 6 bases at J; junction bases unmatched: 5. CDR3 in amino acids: CASSTYRGSGELFF. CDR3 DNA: TGTGCCAGTAGTACTTACAGGGGATCCGGGGAGCTGTTTTTT.

This CDR3 reads CASSQDGQPQHF. The CDR3 nucleotides are TGTGCCAGCAGCCAAGATGGTCAGCCCCAGCATTTT. This chain connects TRBV4-2 to TRBJ1-5; D not certain. Between the trimmed V and J ends, which lost 0 bases and 6 bases, there was a span of 3 bases. Germline V CDR1 and CDR2: LGHNA, YNFKEQ. This CDR3 is 12 amino acids long.

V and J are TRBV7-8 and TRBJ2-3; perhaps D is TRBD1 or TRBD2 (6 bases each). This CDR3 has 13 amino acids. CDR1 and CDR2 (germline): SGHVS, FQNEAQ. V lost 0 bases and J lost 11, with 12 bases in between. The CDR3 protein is CASSLAQGTGQYF. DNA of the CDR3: TGTGCCAGCAGCTTAGCGCAGGGGACTGGGCAGTATTTT. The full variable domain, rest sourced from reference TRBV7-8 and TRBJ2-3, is GAGVSQSPRYKVAKRGQDVALRCDPISGHVSLFWYQQALGQGPEFLTYFQNEAQLDKSGLPSDRFFAERPEGSVSTLKIQRTQQEDSAVYLCASSLAQGTGQYFGPGTRLTVL.

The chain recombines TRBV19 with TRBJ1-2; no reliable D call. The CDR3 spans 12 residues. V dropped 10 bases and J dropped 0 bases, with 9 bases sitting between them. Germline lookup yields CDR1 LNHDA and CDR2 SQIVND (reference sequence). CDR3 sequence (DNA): TGTGCCATCGGGCAGGCTAACTATGGCTACACCTTC. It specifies CAIGQANYGYTF.

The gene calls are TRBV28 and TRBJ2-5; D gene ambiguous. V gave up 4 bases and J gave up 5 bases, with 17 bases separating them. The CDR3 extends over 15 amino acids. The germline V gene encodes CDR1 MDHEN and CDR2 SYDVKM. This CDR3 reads CASSSPTVPGETQYF. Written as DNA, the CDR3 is TGTGCCAGCAGTTCTCCCACCGTCCCCGGCGAGACCCAGTACTTC.

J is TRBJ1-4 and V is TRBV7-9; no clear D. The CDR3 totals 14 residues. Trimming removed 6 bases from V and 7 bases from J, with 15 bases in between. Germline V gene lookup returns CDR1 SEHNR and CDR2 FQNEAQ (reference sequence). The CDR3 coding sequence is TGTGCCAGCAGTCCTACTACGGGGTTTGAAAAACTGTTTTTT. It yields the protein CASSPTTGFEKLFF. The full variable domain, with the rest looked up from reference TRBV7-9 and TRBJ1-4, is DTGVSQNPRHKITKRGQNVTFRCDPISEHNRLYWYRQTLGQGPEFLTYFQNEAQLEKSRLLSDRFSAERPKGSFSTLEIQRTEQGDSAMYLCASSPTTGFEKLFFGSGTQLSVL.

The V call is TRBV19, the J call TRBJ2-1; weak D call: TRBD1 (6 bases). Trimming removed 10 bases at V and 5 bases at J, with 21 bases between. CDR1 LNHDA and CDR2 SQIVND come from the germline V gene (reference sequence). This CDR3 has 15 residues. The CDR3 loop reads CATHLGAGGNNEQFF. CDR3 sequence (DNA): TGTGCCACGCACCTTGGCGCTGGGGGCAACAATGAGCAGTTCTTC.

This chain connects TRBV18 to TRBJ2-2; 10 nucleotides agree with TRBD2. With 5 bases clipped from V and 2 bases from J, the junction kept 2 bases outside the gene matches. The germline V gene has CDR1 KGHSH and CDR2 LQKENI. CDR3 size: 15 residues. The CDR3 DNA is TGTGCCAGCTCATTAGCGGGAGGAAACACCGGGGAGCTGTTTTTT. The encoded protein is CASSLAGGNTGELFF.

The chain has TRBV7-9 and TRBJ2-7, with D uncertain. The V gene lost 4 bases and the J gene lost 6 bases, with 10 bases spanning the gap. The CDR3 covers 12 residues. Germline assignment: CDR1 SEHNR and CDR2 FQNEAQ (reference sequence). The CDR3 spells CASSSLLREQYF. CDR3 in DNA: TGTGCCAGCAGCTCGCTGCTACGCGAGCAGTACTTC.

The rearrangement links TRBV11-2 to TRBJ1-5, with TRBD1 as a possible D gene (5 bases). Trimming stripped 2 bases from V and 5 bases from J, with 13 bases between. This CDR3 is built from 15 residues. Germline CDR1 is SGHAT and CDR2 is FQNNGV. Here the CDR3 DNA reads TGTGCCAGCAGCTTAACCAGTGGGGGGTATCAGCCCCAGCATTTT. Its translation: CASSLTSGGYQPQHF.

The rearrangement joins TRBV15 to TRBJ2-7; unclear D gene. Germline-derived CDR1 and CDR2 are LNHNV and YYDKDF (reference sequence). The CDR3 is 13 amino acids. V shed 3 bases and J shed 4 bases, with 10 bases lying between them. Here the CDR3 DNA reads TGTGCCACCAGCAGTGGAACCTCATACGAGCAGTACTTC. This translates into CATSSGTSYEQYF.

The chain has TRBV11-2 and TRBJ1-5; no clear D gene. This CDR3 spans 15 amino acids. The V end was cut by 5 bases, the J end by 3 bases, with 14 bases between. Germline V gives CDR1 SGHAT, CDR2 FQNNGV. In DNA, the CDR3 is TGTGCCAGCAGCCTATCCGGGAGCTACAATCAGCCCCAGCATTTT. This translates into CASSLSGSYNQPQHF.

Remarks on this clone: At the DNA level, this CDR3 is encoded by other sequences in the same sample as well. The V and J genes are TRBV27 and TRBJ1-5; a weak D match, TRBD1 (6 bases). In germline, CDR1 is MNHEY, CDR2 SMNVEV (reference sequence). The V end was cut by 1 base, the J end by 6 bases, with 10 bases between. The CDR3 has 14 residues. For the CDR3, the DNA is TGTGCCAGCAGTTTATTGGGGGGCCGTCAGCCCCAGCATTTT. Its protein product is CASSLLGGRQPQHF.

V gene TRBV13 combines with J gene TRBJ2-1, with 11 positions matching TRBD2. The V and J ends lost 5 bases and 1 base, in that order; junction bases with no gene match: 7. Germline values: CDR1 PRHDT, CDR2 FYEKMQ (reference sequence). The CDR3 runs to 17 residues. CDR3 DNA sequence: TGTGCCAGCAGCCCCGGACTAGCGGGTCCGTCCTACAATGAGCAGTTCTTC. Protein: CASSPGLAGPSYNEQFF.

CDR3 in DNA: TGTGCCAGCAGCTTGGTCGCTGTTGGGTCGATTGAGTACGAGCAGTACTTC. Translating it yields CASSLVAVGSIEYEQYF. The chain employs TRBV5-6 and TRBJ2-7; D not certain. The CDR3 is 17 amino acids. CDR1 is SGHDT, CDR2 YYEEEE, per germline. V gave up 0 bases and J gave up 4 bases, with 20 bases separating them.

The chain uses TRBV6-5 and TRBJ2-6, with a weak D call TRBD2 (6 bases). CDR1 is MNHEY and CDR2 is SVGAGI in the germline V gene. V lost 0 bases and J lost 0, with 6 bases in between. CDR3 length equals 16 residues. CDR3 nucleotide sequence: TGTGCCAGCAGTTACTCCGGGAGCTCTGGGGCCAACGTCCTGACTTTC. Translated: CASSYSGSSGANVLTF.

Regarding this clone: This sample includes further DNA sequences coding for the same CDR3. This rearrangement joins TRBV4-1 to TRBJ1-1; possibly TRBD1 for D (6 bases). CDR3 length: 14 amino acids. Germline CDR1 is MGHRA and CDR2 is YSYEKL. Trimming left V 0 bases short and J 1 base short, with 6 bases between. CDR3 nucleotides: TGCGCCAGCAGCCAAGACAGGGGGAACACTGAAGCTTTCTTT. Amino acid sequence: CASSQDRGNTEAFF.

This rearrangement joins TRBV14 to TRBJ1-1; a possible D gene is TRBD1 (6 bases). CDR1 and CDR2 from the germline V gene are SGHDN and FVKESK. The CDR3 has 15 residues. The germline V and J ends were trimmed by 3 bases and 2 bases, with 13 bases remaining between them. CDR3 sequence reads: CASSQGHSSNTEAFF. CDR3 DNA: TGTGCCAGCAGCCAGGGACATTCTTCTAACACTGAAGCTTTCTTT.